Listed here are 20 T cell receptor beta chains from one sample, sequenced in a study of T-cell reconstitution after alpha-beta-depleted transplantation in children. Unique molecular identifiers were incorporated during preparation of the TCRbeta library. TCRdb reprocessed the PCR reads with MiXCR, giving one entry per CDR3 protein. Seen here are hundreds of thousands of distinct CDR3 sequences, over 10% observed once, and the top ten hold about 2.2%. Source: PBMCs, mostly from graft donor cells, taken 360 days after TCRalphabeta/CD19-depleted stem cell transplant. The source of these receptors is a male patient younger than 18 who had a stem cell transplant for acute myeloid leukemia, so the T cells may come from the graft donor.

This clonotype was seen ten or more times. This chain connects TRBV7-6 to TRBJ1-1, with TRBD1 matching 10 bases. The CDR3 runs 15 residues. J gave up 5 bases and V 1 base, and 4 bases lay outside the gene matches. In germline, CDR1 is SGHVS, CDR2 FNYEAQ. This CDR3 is CASSLVGTGETEAFF. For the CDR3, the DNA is TGTGCCAGCAGCTTAGTGGGGACAGGGGAGACTGAAGCTTTCTTT.

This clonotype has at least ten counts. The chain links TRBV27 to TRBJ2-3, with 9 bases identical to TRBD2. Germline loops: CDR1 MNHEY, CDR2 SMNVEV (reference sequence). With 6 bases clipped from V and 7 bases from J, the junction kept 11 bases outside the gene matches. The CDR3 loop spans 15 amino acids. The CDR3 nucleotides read TGTGCCAGCAGCCTCCTTAGCGGGAGCAAAAATACGCAGTATTTT. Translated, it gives CASSLLSGSKNTQYF.

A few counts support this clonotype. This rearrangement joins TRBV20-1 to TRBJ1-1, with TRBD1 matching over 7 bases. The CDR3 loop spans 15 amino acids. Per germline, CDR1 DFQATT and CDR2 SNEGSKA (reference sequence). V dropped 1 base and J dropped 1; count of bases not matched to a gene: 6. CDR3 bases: TGCAGTGCTAGAGCCCTAGGGACAGCGAACACTGAAGCTTTCTTT. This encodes CSARALGTANTEAFF.

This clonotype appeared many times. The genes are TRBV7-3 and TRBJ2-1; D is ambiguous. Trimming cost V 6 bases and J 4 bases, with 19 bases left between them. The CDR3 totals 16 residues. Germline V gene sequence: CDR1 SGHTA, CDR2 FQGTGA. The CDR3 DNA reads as TGTGCCAGCAGTCCCATAGCTCACCCAATTTACAATGAGCAGTTCTTC. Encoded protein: CASSPIAHPIYNEQFF.

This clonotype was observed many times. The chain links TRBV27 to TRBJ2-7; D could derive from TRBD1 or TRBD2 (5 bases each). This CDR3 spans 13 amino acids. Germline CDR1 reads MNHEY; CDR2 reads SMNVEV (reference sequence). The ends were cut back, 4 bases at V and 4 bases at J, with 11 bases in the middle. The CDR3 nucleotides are TGTGCCAGCAGTTCCGGGGCCTTATACGAGCAGTACTTC. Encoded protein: CASSSGALYEQYF.

In nucleotides, the CDR3 is TGTGCCAGCAGTTTGGGTATACCCGAGCAGTACTTC. Translating gives CASSLGIPEQYF. This chain joins TRBV12-3 or TRBV12-4 and TRBJ2-7; D is undetermined. V dropped 3 bases and J dropped 6 bases, with 9 bases sitting between them. The CDR3 spans 12 residues.

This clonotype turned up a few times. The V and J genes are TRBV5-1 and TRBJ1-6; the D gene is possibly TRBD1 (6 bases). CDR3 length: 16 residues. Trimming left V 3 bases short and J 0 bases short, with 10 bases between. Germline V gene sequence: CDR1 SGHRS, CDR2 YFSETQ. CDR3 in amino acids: CASSSDSDSYNSPLHF. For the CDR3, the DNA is TGCGCCAGCAGCTCGGACAGTGACTCCTATAATTCACCCCTCCACTTT.

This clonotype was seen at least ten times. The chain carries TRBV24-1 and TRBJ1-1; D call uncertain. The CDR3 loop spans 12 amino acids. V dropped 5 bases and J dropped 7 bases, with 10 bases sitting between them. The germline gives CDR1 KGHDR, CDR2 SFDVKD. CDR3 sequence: CATSAFSGEAFF. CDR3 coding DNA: TGTGCCACCAGTGCTTTTTCGGGTGAAGCTTTCTTT.

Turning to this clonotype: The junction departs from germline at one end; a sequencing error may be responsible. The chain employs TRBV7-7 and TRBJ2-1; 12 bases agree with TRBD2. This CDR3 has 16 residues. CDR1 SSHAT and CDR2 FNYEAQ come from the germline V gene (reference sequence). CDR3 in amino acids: CASSRLAGDPYNEQFF. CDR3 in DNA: TGTGCTAGCAGCCGACTAGCGGGAGACCCTTACAATGAGCAGTTCTTC.

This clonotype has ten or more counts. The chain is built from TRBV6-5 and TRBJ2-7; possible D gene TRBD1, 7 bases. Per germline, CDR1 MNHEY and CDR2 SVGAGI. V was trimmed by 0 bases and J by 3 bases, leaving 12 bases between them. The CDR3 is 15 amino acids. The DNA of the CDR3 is TGTGCCAGCAGTTACTCGACAGGGACTTTCTACGAGCAGTACTTC. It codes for CASSYSTGTFYEQYF.

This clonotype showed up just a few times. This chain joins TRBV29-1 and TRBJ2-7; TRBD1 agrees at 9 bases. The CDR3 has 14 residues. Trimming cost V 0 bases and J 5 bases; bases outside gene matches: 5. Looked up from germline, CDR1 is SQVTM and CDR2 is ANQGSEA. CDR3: CSVEDGTGRDEQYF. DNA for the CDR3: TGCAGCGTTGAAGATGGGACAGGGCGGGACGAGCAGTACTTC.

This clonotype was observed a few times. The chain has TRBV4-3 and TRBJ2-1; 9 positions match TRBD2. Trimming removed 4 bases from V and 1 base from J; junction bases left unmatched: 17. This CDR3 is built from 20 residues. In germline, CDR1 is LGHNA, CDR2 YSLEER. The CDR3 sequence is CASSLQGLVAGVVSYNEQFF. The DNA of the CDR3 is TGCGCCAGCAGCCTTCAGGGGCTAGTAGCGGGAGTGGTATCCTACAATGAGCAGTTCTTC.

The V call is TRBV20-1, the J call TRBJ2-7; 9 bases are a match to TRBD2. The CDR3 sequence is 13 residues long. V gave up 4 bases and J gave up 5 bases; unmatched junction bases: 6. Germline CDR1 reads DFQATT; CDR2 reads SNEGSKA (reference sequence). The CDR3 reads CSATGLAVDEQYF. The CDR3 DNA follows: TGCAGTGCTACGGGACTAGCAGTCGACGAGCAGTACTTC.

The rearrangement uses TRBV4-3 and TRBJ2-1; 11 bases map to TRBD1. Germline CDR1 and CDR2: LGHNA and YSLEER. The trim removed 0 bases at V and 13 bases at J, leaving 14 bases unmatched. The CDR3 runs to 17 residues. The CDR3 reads CASSQDRGGQGAQIQFF. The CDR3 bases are TGCGCCAGCAGCCAAGATAGGGGAGGACAGGGGGCTCAAATCCAGTTCTTC.

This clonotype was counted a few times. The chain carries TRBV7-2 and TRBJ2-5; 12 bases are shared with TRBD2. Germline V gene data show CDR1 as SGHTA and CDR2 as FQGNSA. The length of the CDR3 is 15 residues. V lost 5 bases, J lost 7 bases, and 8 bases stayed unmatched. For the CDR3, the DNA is TGTGCCAGCAGCGTTCCTAGCGGGGGGGGGAGGACCCAGTACTTC. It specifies CASSVPSGGGRTQYF.

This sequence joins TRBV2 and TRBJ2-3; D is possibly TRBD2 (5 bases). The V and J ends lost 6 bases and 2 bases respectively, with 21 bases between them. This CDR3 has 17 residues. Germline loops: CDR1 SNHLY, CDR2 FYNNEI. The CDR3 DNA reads TGTGCCAGCAGCCCGGCGGGCAGTCGACTTAACACAGATACGCAGTATTTT. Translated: CASSPAGSRLNTDTQYF.

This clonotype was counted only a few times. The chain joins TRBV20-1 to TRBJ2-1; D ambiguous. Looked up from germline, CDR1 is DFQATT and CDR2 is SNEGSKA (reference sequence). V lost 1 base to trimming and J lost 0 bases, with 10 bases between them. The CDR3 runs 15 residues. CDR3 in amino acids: CSARGTESSYNEQFF. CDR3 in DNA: TGCAGTGCTAGAGGCACCGAGAGCTCCTACAATGAGCAGTTCTTC.

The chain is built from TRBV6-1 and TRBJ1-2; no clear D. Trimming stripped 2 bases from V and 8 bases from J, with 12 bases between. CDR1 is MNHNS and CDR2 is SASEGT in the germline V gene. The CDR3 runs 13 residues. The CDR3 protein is CASSEPGSGGYTF. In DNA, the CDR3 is TGTGCCAGCAGTGAACCGGGATCTGGGGGCTACACCTTC.

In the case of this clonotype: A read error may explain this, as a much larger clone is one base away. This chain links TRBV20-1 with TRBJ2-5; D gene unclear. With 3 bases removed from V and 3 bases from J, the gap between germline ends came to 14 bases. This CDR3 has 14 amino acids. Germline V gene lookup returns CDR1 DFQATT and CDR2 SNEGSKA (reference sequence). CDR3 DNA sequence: TGCAGTGCTAGCATTTTTGGGTATAAAGAGACCCAGTACTTC. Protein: CSASIFGYKETQYF.

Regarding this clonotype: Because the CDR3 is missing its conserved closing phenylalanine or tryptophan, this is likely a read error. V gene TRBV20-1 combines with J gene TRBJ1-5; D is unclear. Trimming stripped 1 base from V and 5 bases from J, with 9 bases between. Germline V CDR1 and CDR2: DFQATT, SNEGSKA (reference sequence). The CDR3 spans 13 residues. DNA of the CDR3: TGCAGTGCTAGAGGTACCGAGGATCAGCCCCAGCATTCT. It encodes CSARGTEDQPQHS.